This entry lists 15 T cell receptor beta chains sequenced from one sample in a study of sequential checkpoint blockade in melanoma. Only in-frame clones appear in the TCRdb table, and some are missing; sequencing was by immunoSEQ multiplex PCR. The sample holds under 20,000 clones, 69% seen once. Indicated treatment: randomized to nivolumab then ipilimumab (arm A) or the reverse (arm B). The sequenced sample was CD8+ T cells sorted from blood (inferred from file names), obtained from a patient given nivolumab and ipilimumab in sequence. These receptors originate from a human donor with melanoma.

In this sample, this clone turned up once. The chain employs TRBV13 and TRBJ2-7; TRBD1 agrees at 8 bases. Looked up from germline, CDR1 is PRHDT and CDR2 is FYEKMQ (reference sequence). V was clipped by 2 bases and J by 3 bases; unmatched bases: 3. The CDR3 extends over 14 amino acids. The CDR3 DNA reads as TGTGCCAGCAGCTTAAGAGGACAGGGCTACGAGCAGTACTTC. It yields the protein CASSLRGQGYEQYF.

This clone has more than one count but fewer than ten. The rearrangement uses TRBV6-5 and TRBJ2-1, with D tentatively TRBD2 (5 bases). The CDR3 loop spans 14 amino acids. Trimming took 4 bases from V and 5 from J, leaving 12 bases between them. Germline CDR1 MNHEY, CDR2 SVGAGI. Here the CDR3 DNA reads TGTGCCAGCAGTTTGAGCGGCCTCGACAATGAGCAGTTCTTC. Translating gives CASSLSGLDNEQFF.

The V and J genes are TRBV9 and TRBJ2-1, with 7 nucleotides matching TRBD1. V shed 0 bases, J shed 3 bases, and the junction held 3 bases outside the gene matches. The CDR3 is 15 amino acids. CDR1 is SGDLS and CDR2 is YYNGEE in the germline V gene. As DNA, the CDR3 is TGTGCCAGCAGCGTAGAGGGACAGAGCTACAATGAGCAGTTCTTC. Its protein is CASSVEGQSYNEQFF.

This clone was counted only a few times. The rearrangement links TRBV7-9 to TRBJ1-2, with TRBD1 matching over 11 bases. The V segment lost 6 bases and the J segment 6 bases; nucleotides outside the gene matches: 6. The CDR3 is 14 amino acids. Germline V gene sequence: CDR1 SEHNR, CDR2 FQNEAQ (reference sequence). CDR3 DNA: TGTGCCAGCAGTCGGACAGGGGGCGTCAATGGCTACACCTTC. This gives the protein CASSRTGGVNGYTF.

This clone has just a few counts. This chain connects TRBV4-1 to TRBJ2-7, with D unclear. Germline lookup yields CDR1 MGHRA and CDR2 YSYEKL. The CDR3 has 14 residues. V gave up 0 bases and J gave up 3 bases, with 9 bases separating them. The DNA for the CDR3 is TGCGCCAGCAGCCAAGACAGATCTTTCTACGAGCAGTACTTC. This encodes CASSQDRSFYEQYF.

V gene TRBV11-2 combines with J gene TRBJ2-5, with 9 bases identical to TRBD1. The CDR3 extends over 17 amino acids. Trimming at V came to 3 bases and at J to 5 bases, leaving 13 bases not matched to a gene. Germline-derived CDR1 and CDR2 are SGHAT and FQNNGV. CDR3 sequence reads: CASSLSQGQGRGETQYF. The CDR3 region has the DNA TGTGCCAGCAGCTTGAGCCAGGGACAGGGTAGAGGGGAGACCCAGTACTTC.

The rearrangement links TRBV27 to TRBJ1-6, with no clear D. This CDR3 comprises 14 residues. Deletions cut 4 bases from V and 10 bases from J, with 14 bases between. Germline V gene sequence: CDR1 MNHEY, CDR2 SMNVEV (reference sequence). The CDR3 region has the DNA TGTGCCAGCAGTTACCCGGCAACGGGGTCACCCCTCCACTTT. This gives the protein CASSYPATGSPLHF.

V is TRBV4-1 and J is TRBJ2-2; no clear D gene. The CDR3 consists of 13 residues. Germline V gives CDR1 MGHRA, CDR2 YSYEKL. Trimming stripped 4 bases from V and 8 bases from J, with 11 bases between. CDR3 loop: CASSPIPGGELFF. The CDR3 nucleotides are TGCGCCAGCAGCCCTATACCGGGTGGGGAGCTGTTTTTT.

The chain joins TRBV4-1 to TRBJ1-1, with a weak D call TRBD1 (5 bases). The CDR3 consists of 13 residues. The germline gives CDR1 MGHRA, CDR2 YSYEKL. Trimming cost V 0 bases and J 11 bases, with 13 bases left between them. CDR3 coding DNA: TGCGCCAGCAGCCAAGATCCGGGACTTAGGGCTTTCTTT. Translating it yields CASSQDPGLRAFF.

The chain uses TRBV4-1 and TRBJ1-5; 11 bases are a match to TRBD1. This CDR3 is 16 amino acids long. CDR1 and CDR2 (germline): MGHRA, YSYEKL. Trimming removed 2 bases from V and 8 bases from J; junction bases left unmatched: 8. The CDR3 sequence: CASSQIGGQGVEPQHF. The CDR3 DNA is TGCGCCAGCAGCCAAATAGGGGGACAGGGGGTAGAGCCCCAGCATTTT.

This clone was counted a few times. The J gene is TRBJ1-4, the V gene TRBV4-3; D is perhaps TRBD1 (6 bases). Germline V gene lookup returns CDR1 LGHNA and CDR2 YSLEER. CDR3 length: 15 residues. Between the trimmed V and J ends, which lost 5 bases and 6 bases, there was a span of 16 bases. In nucleotides, the CDR3 is TGCGCCAGCAGCGTTAGGGGGGGGGCTGATGAAAAACTGTTTTTT. Protein product: CASSVRGGADEKLFF.

This clone was seen once. The rearrangement links TRBV23-1 to TRBJ2-7; no definite D call. TRBV23-1 is an ORF for which the function is uncertain. The CDR3 is made up of 12 amino acids. The V and J ends lost 4 bases and 0 bases respectively, with 4 bases between them. CDR3 bases: TGCGCCAGCAGTCGACACTCCTACGAGCAGTACTTC. This sequence encodes CASSRHSYEQYF.

The J gene is TRBJ2-1, the V gene TRBV11-3; 16 nucleotides match TRBD2. This CDR3 contains 18 residues. Germline trimming cut 3 bases from V and 2 bases from J; bases unmatched to any gene: 4. Looked up from germline, CDR1 is SGHNT and CDR2 is YENEEA. The CDR3 here is CASSLGLAGGRPYNEQFF. Here the CDR3 DNA reads TGTGCCAGCAGCTTGGGACTAGCGGGGGGGCGGCCCTACAATGAGCAGTTCTTC.

This clone was recorded a few times. The CDR3 nucleotides read TGTGCCAGCAGACGCCGGGACAGGGATTCCTATGGCTACACCTTC. Translation gives CASRRRDRDSYGYTF. The chain has TRBV28 and TRBJ1-2; 9 bases map to TRBD1. The CDR3 consists of 15 residues. Trimming at V came to 6 bases and at J to 4 bases, leaving 9 bases not matched to a gene. Germline CDR1 reads MDHEN; CDR2 reads SYDVKM.

The genes are TRBV4-3 and TRBJ2-7; 10 nucleotides match TRBD2. With 4 bases clipped from V and 3 bases from J, the junction kept 9 bases outside the gene matches. Germline values: CDR1 LGHNA, CDR2 YSLEER. This CDR3 contains 16 residues. The CDR3 DNA reads TGCGCCAGCAGCCCAGCCCCCGGGACTAGCGACTACGAGCAGTACTTC. It yields the protein CASSPAPGTSDYEQYF.